Given below is one TCR beta chain in context. These data are taken from a study of neoadjuvant anti-PD-1 for oral cavity cancer. The table came from immunoSEQ multiplex PCR; TCRdb's copy has only in-frame clones and leaves some out. The sample contains about 15,000 clones, about 61% of which appear only once. This receptor was identified in a person aged 35 to 85 with oral cavity squamous cell carcinoma. The material sequenced was PBMCs, taken before nivolumab (anti-PD-1) treatment.

Written as DNA, the CDR3 is TGTGCCAGCAGTGCGACAGGGGGCTGGGAGCAGTACTTC. This translates into CASSATGGWEQYF. The chain carries TRBV6-5 and TRBJ2-7, with 10 bases fitting TRBD1. The CDR3 has 13 amino acids. Trimming cost V 5 bases and J 7 bases; bases outside gene matches: 5. Germline CDR1 reads MNHEY; CDR2 reads SVGAGI.